One TCR beta chain is described in this entry. Its cognate antigen is unknown. This CDR3 has 12 residues. The ends were cut back, 3 bases at V and 5 bases at J, with 7 bases in the middle. In germline, CDR1 is SGHRS, CDR2 YFSETQ. The assay was immunoSEQ multiplex PCR, and TCRdb's table has in-frame clones only and misses some. The sample lists about 94,000 clones, roughly 90% occurring once. These data belong to a study of identifying expanded T cells in peripheral blood. Study-wide points: Approximately two-week clone count variance significantly increased as total template count grew. Technical replicates showed about 1.1 changed clones; about two weeks 15 to 20; four weeks 19.

V gene TRBV5-1 combines with J gene TRBJ2-3, with unresolved D. The specimen sequenced was blood. This TCR derives from a person aged 18 to 75 in good health. The DNA for the CDR3 is TGCGCCAGCAGCTCCTGGGGAGATACGCAGTATTTT. This gives the protein CASSSWGDTQYF.